Listed here are 26 T cell receptor beta chains from one sample, sequenced in a study of T cells in Graves' hyperthyroidism and ophthalmopathy. RNA transcripts served as the template for amplifying TCR beta CDR3 regions. A first-round RT-PCR of the TCR CDR3 used the HTBI primer set. MiXCR, applied by TCRdb to the multiplex PCR reads, yields one record per CDR3 protein. The sample carries under 650,000 distinct CDR3 sequences, 16% recorded once. The sequenced material came from blood. The receptors were sampled from a woman in her thirties with Graves' hyperthyroidism.

The V call is TRBV9, the J call TRBJ1-2; 9 positions agree with TRBD1. Trimming cost V 3 bases and J 5 bases; bases outside gene matches: 8. From germline, CDR1 is SGDLS and CDR2 YYNGEE. The CDR3 sequence is 15 residues long. CDR3 bases: TGTGCCAGCAGCGGAGGAGGGACAGGGCAATATGGCTACACCTTC. The encoded protein is CASSGGGTGQYGYTF.

There are many counts of this clonotype. The J gene is TRBJ2-3, the V gene TRBV20-1; weak D call: TRBD1 (6 bases). The germline V and J ends were trimmed by 0 bases and 1 base, with 14 bases remaining between them. The CDR3 consists of 16 residues. Germline assignment: CDR1 DFQATT and CDR2 SNEGSKA (reference sequence). CDR3 sequence: CSARDRRQAGTDTQYF. Written as DNA, the CDR3 is TGCAGTGCTAGAGATCGACGACAGGCCGGCACAGATACGCAGTATTTT.

This clonotype was seen many times. This rearrangement joins TRBV11-2 to TRBJ2-3; D is possibly TRBD1 (5 bases). Germline V lookup: CDR1 SGHAT, CDR2 FQNNGV. CDR3 length: 16 residues. Trimming left V 6 bases short and J 5 bases short, with 21 bases between. As DNA, the CDR3 is TGTGCCAGCAGTCTCCTAACAGGCGATGTTATAGATACGCAGTATTTT. It specifies CASSLLTGDVIDTQYF.

Concerning this clonotype: A much larger clone lies one base from this, so it may be a read error. The rearrangement links TRBV20-1 to TRBJ2-7, with TRBD2 matching over 11 bases. Germline lookup yields CDR1 DFQATT and CDR2 SNEGSKA (reference sequence). The ends lost 3 bases at V and 2 bases at J; junction bases unmatched: 6. The CDR3 spans 15 residues. DNA for the CDR3: TGCAGTGCTAGGGTCGGGACTAGCGGAGCCTACGAGCAGTACTTC. This encodes CSARVGTSGAYEQYF.

The CDR3 is CASSLGRAGPPGYEQYF. The CDR3 DNA sequence: TGTGCCAGCAGCTTGGGGAGGGCCGGACCACCGGGCTACGAGCAGTACTTC. This rearrangement joins TRBV5-4 to TRBJ2-7; TRBD2 might be the D (6 bases). The CDR3 has 17 amino acids. V gave up 0 bases and J gave up 3 bases, with 19 bases separating them. The germline V gene has CDR1 SGHNT and CDR2 YYREEE (reference sequence).

This clonotype is a singleton in its sample. No conserved phenylalanine or tryptophan ends this CDR3, so it is likely a read error. The chain combines TRBV7-3 with TRBJ1-1; D is uncertain. The CDR3 has 13 amino acids. V dropped 2 bases and J dropped 0 bases, with 4 bases sitting between them. Germline V gene sequence: CDR1 SGHTA, CDR2 FQGTGA. The CDR3 DNA sequence: TGTGCCAGCAGCTTACAGATGAACACTGAAGCTTTCTTG. It specifies CASSLQMNTEAFL.

The chain employs TRBV29-1 and TRBJ2-3, with a weak D call TRBD2 (5 bases). The germline V gene encodes CDR1 SQVTM and CDR2 ANQGSEA. The V and J ends lost 4 bases and 6 bases respectively, with 17 bases between them. The CDR3 sequence is 14 residues long. CDR3 region: CSVVLRTRPDTQYF. The CDR3 bases are TGCAGCGTTGTACTCCGGACTCGGCCCGATACGCAGTATTTT.

In this sample, this clonotype turned up many times. The rearrangement uses TRBV29-1 and TRBJ1-2; 7 bases line up with TRBD1. V was clipped by 0 bases and J by 7 bases; unmatched bases: 11. CDR3 length: 15 amino acids. The germline V gene encodes CDR1 SQVTM and CDR2 ANQGSEA. The CDR3 is CSVEDQRGPAGGYTF. Here the CDR3 DNA reads TGCAGCGTTGAAGATCAAAGGGGGCCGGCGGGTGGCTACACCTTC.

This clonotype was seen many times. The chain combines TRBV18 with TRBJ2-1, with 8 bases lining up with TRBD2. Germline V gives CDR1 KGHSH, CDR2 LQKENI. Trimming at V came to 0 bases and at J to 4 bases, leaving 5 bases not matched to a gene. This CDR3 region has 16 residues. CDR3: CASSPPTGGYYNEQFF. The CDR3 DNA is TGTGCCAGCTCACCACCGACGGGAGGGTATTACAATGAGCAGTTCTTC.

This clonotype was counted only a few times. The gene calls are TRBV20-1 and TRBJ2-1; TRBD2 is a possible D gene (6 bases). Between the trimmed V and J ends, which lost 3 bases and 5 bases, there was a span of 11 bases. Looked up from germline, CDR1 is DFQATT and CDR2 is SNEGSKA (reference sequence). The length of the CDR3 is 13 residues. The CDR3: CSASSGAHNEQFF. The CDR3 DNA sequence: TGCAGTGCTAGTTCGGGAGCACACAATGAGCAGTTCTTC.

This clonotype was detected only a few times. The J gene is TRBJ2-6, the V gene TRBV30; unclear D gene. Germline lookup yields CDR1 GTSNPN and CDR2 SVGIG (reference sequence). The germline V and J ends were trimmed by 2 bases and 0 bases, with 5 bases remaining between them. CDR3 size: 14 residues. The CDR3 DNA follows: TGTGCCTGGAGTTCGGGCTCTGGGGCCAACGTCCTGACTTTC. Its protein is CAWSSGSGANVLTF.

This chain uses TRBV3-1 with TRBJ1-6; unclear D gene. The V end was cut by 4 bases, the J end by 9 bases, with 19 bases between. The CDR3 has 16 amino acids. Germline loops: CDR1 LGHDT, CDR2 YNNKEL (reference sequence). The CDR3 DNA reads as TGTGCCAGCAGCCCGACCGCTTCTGCAGTAGGTTCACCCCTCCACTTT. It encodes CASSPTASAVGSPLHF.

Many counts were recorded for this clonotype. The genes are TRBV11-2 and TRBJ1-2; the D is unclear. The germline gives CDR1 SGHAT, CDR2 FQNNGV. This CDR3 has 15 residues. V was pared by 2 bases and J by 1 base, with 11 bases between. This CDR3 reads CASSLLTAINYGYTF. CDR3 DNA: TGTGCCAGCAGCTTACTAACAGCTATTAACTATGGCTACACCTTC.

The V gene is TRBV28, the J gene TRBJ2-2, with D unresolved. The CDR3 is made up of 15 amino acids. V gave up 6 bases and J gave up 3 bases, with 14 bases separating them. CDR1 is MDHEN and CDR2 is SYDVKM in the germline V gene. The CDR3 is CASRQFRHDTGELFF. As DNA, the CDR3 is TGTGCCAGCAGACAATTCAGGCACGACACCGGGGAGCTGTTTTTT.

The rearrangement uses TRBV7-2 and TRBJ1-5, with D possibly matching TRBD1 (6 bases). Germline CDR1 reads SGHTA; CDR2 reads FQGNSA. V lost 4 bases to trimming and J lost 6 bases, with 16 bases between them. This CDR3 has 15 residues. The CDR3 reads CASSYGGGAGQPQHF. The CDR3 DNA reads TGTGCCAGCAGCTACGGGGGGGGGGCTGGTCAGCCCCAGCATTTT.

This clonotype occurred a few times. The rearrangement links TRBV6-2 or TRBV6-3 to TRBJ2-2; unclear D gene. The V end was cut by 7 bases, the J end by 7 bases, with 10 bases between. Germline CDR1 and CDR2: MNHEY and SVGEGT. The CDR3 loop spans 12 amino acids. DNA for the CDR3: TGTGCCAGCAATGATCAGATCGGGGAGCTGTTTTTT. Its protein is CASNDQIGELFF.

The V and J genes are TRBV3-1 and TRBJ2-7; D is perhaps TRBD2 (6 bases). The CDR3 runs 16 residues. Germline-derived CDR1 and CDR2 are LGHDT and YNNKEL (reference sequence). The V gene lost 3 bases and the J gene lost 3 bases, with 18 bases spanning the gap. In DNA form, the CDR3 reads TGTGCCAGCAGCCACCGAAACCGGGACTCTTACTACGAGCAGTACTTC. It specifies CASSHRNRDSYYEQYF.

The rearrangement links TRBV7-3 to TRBJ2-3, with 11 bases fitting TRBD2. Trimming removed 5 bases from V and 4 bases from J; junction bases left unmatched: 8. This CDR3 comprises 16 residues. Germline CDR1 SGHTA, CDR2 FQGTGA. The CDR3 spells CASSPGPSGRPDTQYF. For the CDR3, the DNA is TGTGCCAGCAGCCCCGGGCCTAGCGGGAGGCCAGATACGCAGTATTTT.

This clonotype was detected ten times or more. The chain couples TRBV19 to TRBJ2-2; 11 bases map to TRBD1. The CDR3 has 15 amino acids. Germline values: CDR1 LNHDA, CDR2 SQIVND (reference sequence). Trimming at V came to 3 bases and at J to 9 bases, leaving 6 bases not matched to a gene. CDR3 bases: TGTGCCAGTAGTATCCGGACAGGGGGCACGAGGGAGCTGTTTTTT. It codes for CASSIRTGGTRELFF.

The rearrangement joins TRBV9 to TRBJ2-2, with 12 nucleotides matching TRBD2. V lost 4 bases and J lost 5; bases outside the gene matches: 6. The CDR3 contains 16 residues. Germline V gene sequence: CDR1 SGDLS, CDR2 YYNGEE. For the CDR3, the DNA is TGTGCCAGCAGCTTTTATCTAGCGGGAGGGACCGGGGAGCTGTTTTTT. Protein product: CASSFYLAGGTGELFF.

This clonotype has just a few counts. The J gene is TRBJ1-5, the V gene TRBV12-3 or TRBV12-4; D is perhaps TRBD1 (6 bases). The CDR3 length is 15 residues. V was pared by 3 bases and J by 4 bases, with 13 bases between. The CDR3 region has the DNA TGTGCCAGCAGTTTTACGGCAGGGGTTAATCAGCCCCAGCATTTT. Its translation: CASSFTAGVNQPQHF.

This clonotype showed up just a few times. The genes are TRBV9 and TRBJ2-7; TRBD2 matches 8 bases. The germline gives CDR1 SGDLS, CDR2 YYNGEE. V lost 4 bases and J lost 6; bases outside the gene matches: 9. CDR3 length equals 14 residues. This CDR3 reads CASSLSGRTAEQYF. CDR3 nucleotides: TGTGCCAGCAGCTTAAGCGGGAGAACCGCCGAGCAGTACTTC.

V and J are TRBV3-1 and TRBJ2-7; D call uncertain. The CDR3 loop spans 12 amino acids. Between the trimmed V and J ends, which lost 4 bases and 6 bases, there was a span of 10 bases. Germline V CDR1 and CDR2: LGHDT, YNNKEL (reference sequence). CDR3 in DNA: TGTGCCAGCAGCCTAACACTGCGCGAGCAGTACTTC. Its translation is CASSLTLREQYF.

This clonotype has at least ten counts. The chain carries TRBV29-1 and TRBJ1-1; D not resolved. Trimming stripped 7 bases from V and 1 base from J, with 4 bases between. The CDR3 consists of 10 residues. In germline, CDR1 is SQVTM, CDR2 ANQGSEA. CDR3: CSAGNTEAFF. The DNA for the CDR3 is TGCAGCGCCGGGAACACTGAAGCTTTCTTT.

This clonotype was detected a few times. This chain joins TRBV6-5 and TRBJ2-7; D is unclear. The CDR3 loop spans 14 amino acids. Germline CDR1 is MNHEY and CDR2 is SVGAGI. V lost 2 bases, J lost 6 bases, and 14 bases lay in between. The CDR3, as DNA: TGTGCCAGCAGTTACGTCAGCGAGTCAAGCGAGCAGTACTTC. It codes for CASSYVSESSEQYF.

In its sample, this clonotype was seen a few times. The chain employs TRBV6-2 or TRBV6-3 and TRBJ2-1; D is ambiguous. Trimming cost V 0 bases and J 4 bases, with 7 bases left between them. The CDR3 runs to 14 residues. Germline CDR1 MNHEY, CDR2 SVGEGT. This chain's CDR3 is CASSYSTLYNEQFF. The DNA of the CDR3 is TGTGCCAGCAGTTACTCGACCTTATACAATGAGCAGTTCTTC.